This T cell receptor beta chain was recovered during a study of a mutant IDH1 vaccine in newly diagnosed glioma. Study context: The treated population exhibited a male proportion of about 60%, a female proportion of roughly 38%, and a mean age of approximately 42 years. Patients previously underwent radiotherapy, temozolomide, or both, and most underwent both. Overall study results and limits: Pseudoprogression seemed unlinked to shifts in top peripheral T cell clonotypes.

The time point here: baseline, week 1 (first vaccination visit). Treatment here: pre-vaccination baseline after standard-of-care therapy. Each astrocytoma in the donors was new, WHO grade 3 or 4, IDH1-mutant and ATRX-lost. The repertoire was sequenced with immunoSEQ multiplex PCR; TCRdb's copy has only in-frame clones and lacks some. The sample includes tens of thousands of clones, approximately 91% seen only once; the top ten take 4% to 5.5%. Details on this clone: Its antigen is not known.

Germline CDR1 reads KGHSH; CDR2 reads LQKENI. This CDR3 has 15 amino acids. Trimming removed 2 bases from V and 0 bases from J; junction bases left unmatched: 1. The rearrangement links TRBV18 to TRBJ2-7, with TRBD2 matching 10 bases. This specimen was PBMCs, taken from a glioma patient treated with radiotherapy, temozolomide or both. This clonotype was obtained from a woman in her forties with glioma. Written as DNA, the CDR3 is TGTGCCAGCTCACCAGCTAGCGGGGGCTCCTACGAGCAGTACTTC. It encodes CASSPASGGSYEQYF.